The clone carrying this T cell receptor beta chain was seen just once. Its antigen remains unknown. Among ophthalmopathy patients, the Clinical Activity Score reached at least 3, the NOSPECS grade reached at least 4, and duration remained under 3 months. TCR beta CDR3 regions were amplified from RNA. A set of HTBI primers served as the primers for a first-round RT-PCR of the TCR CDR3. TCRdb re-called the multiplex PCR reads through MiXCR, storing one row per CDR3 protein. The table shows roughly 280,000 distinct CDR3 sequences, with around 15% occurring only once. This record belongs to a study of T cells in Graves' hyperthyroidism and ophthalmopathy. The study's findings and limits: The model's output predicted ophthalmopathy at a median of 6.5 months prior to onset. Stable hyperthyroidism and ophthalmopathy were separated using 13 V-J signatures.

The CDR3 length is 14 residues. Trimming pared 5 bases from V and 3 bases from J, leaving 11 bases between. The germline V gene has CDR1 SEHNR and CDR2 FQNEAQ (reference sequence). The rearrangement uses TRBV7-9 and TRBJ2-1; TRBD2 is a possible D gene (6 bases). This clonotype originated in a woman in her sixties or seventies with Graves' ophthalmopathy. Sequenced sample: blood. For the CDR3, the DNA is TGTGCCAGCAGCCCTCTGCGGGACTACAATGAGCAGTTCTTC. Amino acids: CASSPLRDYNEQFF.